These T cell receptor beta chains were read from a single sample in a study of cytomegalovirus exposure and HLA in healthy donors. This table comes from immunoSEQ multiplex PCR, and its TCRdb copy is limited to in-frame clones, with some not included. Altogether about 200,000 clones are present, roughly 80% being singletons, with the ten largest covering about 3.1%. The sequenced sample consisted of PBMCs. Every receptor here comes from a man between 25 and 39 years old in good health and CMV-seronegative. Both conserved end residues are part of each CDR3. D genes are given only for firm matches.

v_call	j_call	d_call	cdr3_aa	cdr3_nt
TRBV28	TRBJ2-1	NA	CASSPAAGWQFF	TGTGCCAGCAGCCCTGCTGCAGGGTGGCAGTTCTTC
TRBV6-1	TRBJ2-5	TRBD2	CASLIAGASGTQYF	TGTGCCAGCTTGATAGCGGGGGCCTCAGGGACCCAGTACTTC
TRBV20-1	TRBJ2-1	NA	CSASTGYEQFF	TGCAGTGCTAGCACGGGGTATGAGCAGTTCTTC
TRBV25-1	TRBJ1-5	NA	CASSGVGGNQPQHF	TGTGCCAGCAGTGGAGTTGGTGGCAATCAGCCCCAGCATTTT
TRBV2	TRBJ2-7	NA	CATQEQTNYEQYF	TGTGCCACCCAAGAGCAGACTAACTACGAGCAGTACTTC
TRBV6-5	TRBJ2-7	NA	CASSPGGYEQYF	TGTGCCAGCAGTCCAGGGGGGTACGAGCAGTACTTC
TRBV4-1	TRBJ1-4	NA	CASSQDRGLRDEKLFF	TGCGCCAGCAGCCAAGATCGCGGGCTAAGAGATGAAAAACTGTTTTTT
TRBV15	TRBJ1-1	TRBD1	CATSPDRANTEAFF	TGTGCCACCAGCCCGGACAGGGCGAACACTGAAGCTTTCTTT
TRBV6-6	TRBJ1-2	NA	CASRPPTTVNGYTF	TGTGCCAGCAGACCTCCAACGACAGTCAATGGCTACACCTTC
TRBV20-1	TRBJ1-1	TRBD1	CSATGVREAFF	TGCAGTGCGACAGGGGTTAGAGAAGCTTTCTTT